Below, one TCR beta chain is given with its context. The data originate from a study of cytomegalovirus exposure and HLA in healthy donors. The PCR ran on 60 Vbeta and 13 Jbeta primers. Only in-frame clones appear in the TCRdb table, and some are missing; sequencing was by immunoSEQ multiplex PCR. The sample lists some 110,000 clones, 60% to 80% seen once, with roughly 0.79% in the top ten. There are 16 residues in the CDR3. This chain connects TRBV12-2 to TRBJ2-1; the listed D gene, TRBD2, was not tested against the DNA. TRBV12-2 is an annotated pseudogene. Sequencing input: PBMCs. The TCR was taken from a boy aged 10-17 years in good health and CMV-seronegative. The CDR3 region has the DNA TGTGCAAGTCGCTCCTCACTAGCGGACTCCTACAATGAGCAGTTCTTC. It is translated as CASRSSLADSYNEQFF.